The 21 T cell receptor beta chains in this list originate from one sample, sequenced in a study of T cells in Graves' hyperthyroidism and ophthalmopathy (dated by TCRdb to about 2019). Receptor amplification or capture employed multiplex PCR. Sequenced on an Illumina HiSeq 2000. The TCR beta CDR3 regions were amplified from the RNA transcripts. The first round of RT-PCR for the TCR CDR3 was performed with the HTBI primer set and the Qiagen OneStep RT-PCR kit. In-frame beta chains were kept once TCRdb had trimmed the public reads at Q25 with fastp and called clones with MiXCR. Records with the same CDR3 protein are collapsed into one entry carrying the most frequent genes and DNA. In this sample the table shows roughly 520,000 distinct CDR3 sequences, around 22% of which occur a single time. The ten most abundant clones make up 10% to 12% of the sample. The source material was blood. These receptors were taken from a woman in her thirties with Graves' ophthalmopathy.

There are many counts of this clonotype. The CDR3 does not close with the conserved phenylalanine or tryptophan, likely indicating a read error. The V gene is TRBV2, the J gene TRBJ2-5; 7 positions match TRBD2. The germline V gene encodes CDR1 SNHLY and CDR2 FYNNEI. V shed 7 bases, J shed 4 bases, and the junction held 12 bases outside the gene matches. The CDR3 consists of 15 residues. CDR3 sequence (DNA): TGTGCCAGCACCCGGACATACTCGGGAGGAGAGACCCAGTACCTC. As protein: CASTRTYSGGETQYL.

J is TRBJ1-1 and V is TRBV12-3 or TRBV12-4; no clear D. This CDR3 spans 12 amino acids. V gave up 4 bases and J gave up 8 bases, with 11 bases separating them. The CDR3 loop reads CASSSLALEAFF. CDR3 DNA: TGTGCCAGCAGTTCCCTAGCATTGGAAGCTTTCTTT.

This clonotype has just a few counts. A much larger clone lies one base from this, so it may be a read error. V is TRBV27 and J is TRBJ1-2; a possible D gene is TRBD1 (6 bases). Germline CDR1 and CDR2: MNHEY and SMNVEV (reference sequence). Trimming took 5 bases from V and 5 from J, leaving 15 bases between them. This CDR3 has 14 residues. The CDR3 DNA reads TGTGCCAGCAGTGGGGGCGCATGGTCGTATGGCTACACCTTC. This gives the protein CASSGGAWSYGYTF.

This clonotype appeared many times. The rearrangement links TRBV11-2 to TRBJ2-7; TRBD1 agrees at 7 bases. Germline CDR1 is SGHAT and CDR2 is FQNNGV. The CDR3 is 16 residues long. V lost 4 bases and J lost 0; bases outside the gene matches: 9. CDR3: CASSSEGGSSSYEQYF. The CDR3 DNA reads TGTGCCAGCAGCTCCGAAGGGGGCTCTTCCTCCTACGAGCAGTACTTC.

The chain carries TRBV6-5 and TRBJ1-1; D call uncertain. The CDR3 runs to 15 residues. Looked up from germline, CDR1 is MNHEY and CDR2 is SVGAGI. Trimming removed 2 bases from V and 6 bases from J, with 16 bases in between. DNA of the CDR3: TGTGCCAGCAGTTACGGAACTCGAGGTTTGGCTGAAGCTTTCTTT. Translation gives CASSYGTRGLAEAFF.

The J gene is TRBJ2-5, the V gene TRBV7-9; perhaps TRBD2 as D (6 bases). V was pared by 1 base and J by 2 bases, with 11 bases between. Germline assignment: CDR1 SEHNR and CDR2 FQNEAQ (reference sequence). The length of the CDR3 is 15 residues. The CDR3 sequence: CASSLGRGAQETQYF. CDR3 DNA: TGTGCCAGCAGCTTAGGACGCGGGGCTCAAGAGACCCAGTACTTC.

In its sample, this clonotype was seen a few times. Written as DNA, the CDR3 is TGTGCCAGCAGCTTATCTAACTCCCGGACAGGGGCCAACTATGGCTACACCTTC. This encodes CASSLSNSRTGANYGYTF. The rearrangement joins TRBV11-2 to TRBJ1-2, with 9 bases lining up with TRBD1. Unmatched junction bases numbered 12, after V lost 2 bases and J lost 2 bases. Germline-derived CDR1 and CDR2 are SGHAT and FQNNGV. The CDR3 extends over 18 amino acids.

This clonotype was seen at least ten times. CDR3 residues: CASRPEGQEWNEQYF. CDR3 bases: TGCGCCAGCAGGCCCGAAGGACAGGAGTGGAACGAGCAGTACTTC. V and J are TRBV5-1 and TRBJ2-7, with 7 nucleotides matching TRBD1. The length of the CDR3 is 15 residues. Germline lookup yields CDR1 SGHRS and CDR2 YFSETQ. The trim removed 5 bases at V and 5 bases at J, leaving 13 bases unmatched. The variable domain in full, with the rest retrieved from reference TRBV5-1 and TRBJ2-7, is KAGVTQTPRYLIKTRGQQVTLSCSPISGHRSVSWYQQTPGQGLQFLFEYFSETQRNKGNFPGRFSGRQFSNSRSEMNVSTLELGDSALYLCASRPEGQEWNEQYFGPGTRLTVT.

This clonotype was recorded at least ten times. The rearrangement uses TRBV19 and TRBJ1-5; D remains ambiguous. There are 13 residues in the CDR3. Germline CDR1 LNHDA, CDR2 SQIVND (reference sequence). Deletions cut 8 bases from V and 5 bases from J, with 13 bases between. The CDR3 DNA sequence: TGTGCCAGTTCAATGGGGTGGGATCAGCCCCAGCATTTT. It codes for CASSMGWDQPQHF.

This clonotype was detected many times. The chain employs TRBV27 and TRBJ2-7, with D maybe TRBD1 (6 bases). V lost 0 bases and J 7 bases, leaving 10 bases between the germline ends. Germline V gives CDR1 MNHEY, CDR2 SMNVEV (reference sequence). The CDR3 covers 13 residues. CDR3 amino acids: CASSLSFTGEQYF. The CDR3 nucleotides read TGTGCCAGCAGTTTATCGTTTACAGGGGAGCAGTACTTC.

This clonotype was observed many times. The chain couples TRBV12-3 or TRBV12-4 to TRBJ1-2; maybe TRBD1 (5 bases). The ends were cut back, 5 bases at V and 3 bases at J, with 25 bases in the middle. This CDR3 contains 18 residues. CDR3 residues: CASSPGTAYRVGDYGYTF. In nucleotides, the CDR3 is TGTGCCAGCAGTCCGGGGACGGCCTATAGGGTTGGTGACTATGGCTACACCTTC.

This clonotype was detected ten times or more. This sequence joins TRBV6-5 and TRBJ2-6, with D perhaps TRBD1 (5 bases). The germline CDR1 and CDR2 sequences are MNHEY and SVGAGI. Trimming removed 0 bases at V and 1 base at J, with 7 bases between. The CDR3 totals 16 residues. This CDR3 is CASSYSAGSGANVLTF. The DNA for the CDR3 is TGTGCCAGCAGTTACTCGGCAGGGTCTGGGGCCAACGTCCTGACTTTC.

This clonotype has ten or more counts. The chain is built from TRBV2 and TRBJ1-1; D is uncertain. V shed 4 bases and J shed 1 base, with 7 bases lying between them. The germline V gene has CDR1 SNHLY and CDR2 FYNNEI. The length of the CDR3 is 13 residues. The DNA for the CDR3 is TGTGCCAGCAGTGCTCGTGAGAACACTGAAGCTTTCTTT. It encodes CASSARENTEAFF.

This clonotype showed up many times. CDR3 amino acids: CASSLAQGRTEAFF. CDR3 nucleotide sequence: TGTGCCAGCAGTTTAGCGCAGGGGAGGACTGAAGCTTTCTTT. The J gene is TRBJ1-1, the V gene TRBV12-3 or TRBV12-4; tentatively, D is TRBD1 (6 bases). The CDR3 sequence is 14 residues long. Trimming removed 0 bases at V and 5 bases at J, with 10 bases between.

The V gene is TRBV9, the J gene TRBJ1-2; 8 positions agree with TRBD1. V lost 3 bases and J lost 0; bases outside the gene matches: 16. This CDR3 region has 19 residues. Germline V CDR1 and CDR2: SGDLS, YYNGEE. This CDR3 is CASSGLRQGLTRTNYGYTF. CDR3 nucleotides: TGTGCCAGCAGCGGACTTCGACAGGGGCTAACTAGAACTAACTATGGCTACACCTTC. The full variable domain, in which reference TRBV9 and TRBJ1-2 provide the parts outside the CDR3, is DSGVTQTPKHLITATGQRVTLRCSPRSGDLSVYWYQQSLDQGLQFLIQYYNGEERAKGNILERFSAQQFPDLHSELNLSSLELGDSALYFCASSGLRQGLTRTNYGYTFGSGTRLTVV.

This clonotype was detected many times. J is TRBJ1-1 and V is TRBV5-1; 11 bases map to TRBD1. V gave up 4 bases and J gave up 1 base; unmatched junction bases: 6. From germline, CDR1 is SGHRS and CDR2 YFSETQ. This CDR3 comprises 16 residues. DNA of the CDR3: TGCGCCAGCAGCCCTGGGACAGGGGGTAGGAACACTGAAGCTTTCTTT. Its protein is CASSPGTGGRNTEAFF.

The chain has TRBV20-1 and TRBJ2-2, with 8 positions matching TRBD2. The CDR3 contains 18 residues. Germline CDR1 DFQATT, CDR2 SNEGSKA (reference sequence). Trimming removed 4 bases from V and 5 bases from J; junction bases left unmatched: 18. The CDR3 bases are TGCAGTGCTAAGCACCCCATCGGGAGGGCAAGGGGAACCGGGGAGCTGTTTTTT. This sequence encodes CSAKHPIGRARGTGELFF.

In this sample, this clonotype turned up many times. This chain joins TRBV6-1 and TRBJ1-5, with 8 bases identical to TRBD1. From germline, CDR1 is MNHNS and CDR2 SASEGT. J gave up 7 bases and V 5 bases, and 7 bases lay outside the gene matches. The CDR3 is 14 amino acids. In nucleotides, the CDR3 is TGTGCCAGCAGTCGGACAGGGCAGGAACAGCCCCAGCATTTT. This sequence encodes CASSRTGQEQPQHF.

This clonotype was seen at least ten times. CDR3 loop: CASSSYSGNTIYF. The DNA for the CDR3 is TGTGCCAGCAGCAGTTATTCCGGAAACACCATATATTTT. The gene calls are TRBV6-5 and TRBJ1-3; D uncertain. The germline V and J ends were trimmed by 6 bases and 4 bases, with 10 bases remaining between them. This CDR3 has 13 residues. The germline gives CDR1 MNHEY, CDR2 SVGAGI.

The sample holds many counts of this clonotype. The V gene is TRBV30, the J gene TRBJ1-1; possible D gene TRBD1, 6 bases. V gave up 0 bases and J gave up 1 base, with 6 bases separating them. This CDR3 has 13 amino acids. Germline CDR1 is GTSNPN and CDR2 is SVGIG (reference sequence). Here the CDR3 DNA reads TGTGCCTGGAGTGTACAGGGGAACACTGAAGCTTTCTTT. It yields the protein CAWSVQGNTEAFF.

The CDR3 loop reads CASSLDPGTSASYEQYF. The CDR3 DNA reads TGCGCCAGCAGCTTGGACCCCGGGACTAGCGCCTCCTACGAGCAGTACTTC. V is TRBV5-1 and J is TRBJ2-7; the match to TRBD2 covers 10 bases. CDR1 is SGHRS, CDR2 YFSETQ, per germline. The V gene end was trimmed by 0 bases and the J gene end by 0 bases; junction bases not matched to a gene: 6. The CDR3 loop spans 17 amino acids.